A selection of T cell receptor beta chains follows, all from one sample in a study of read filtering for tumor transcriptome and immune sequencing. A single record per CDR3 protein comes from TCRdb applying MiXCR to the reads. The sample has about 50,000 distinct CDR3 sequences, around 19% seen once. Sequenced input: a population of CD138-negative cells sorted from bone marrow. The receptors were gathered from a donor aged 40 or older with multiple myeloma. Both conserved end residues are part of each CDR3. The order of the fields is clone size, V gene, J gene, D gene, CDR3 DNA, CDR3 protein. D genes are given only for firm matches. Size tells how often a clone was seen (once, few, many) or the class of an expanded clone, and some rows leave it out.

-	TRBV12-3/TRBV12-4	TRBJ2-2	-	TGTGCCACTCCCTCTCAGGGAGGCATCGGGGAGCTGTTTTTT	CATPSQGGIGELFF
few	TRBV30	TRBJ2-3	-	TGTGCCTGGAGTGCTTTCACCGGGGACTTCGGGGGAGGCACAGATACGCAGTATTTT	CAWSAFTGDFGGGTDTQYF
many	TRBV7-9	TRBJ2-3	TRBD1	TGTGCCAGCAGCTTTACAGGGGGCGCGCAGTATTTT	CASSFTGGAQYF
many	TRBV7-9	TRBJ1-4	-	TGTGCCAGCAGCTTTATCCGGGAGGCTAATGAAAAACTGTTTTTT	CASSFIREANEKLFF
many	TRBV7-2	TRBJ2-3	TRBD2	TGTGCCAGCAGCTTAGCGAGGACTAGCGGGATCTCGGATACGCAGTATTTT	CASSLARTSGISDTQYF
many	TRBV12-3/TRBV12-4	TRBJ1-3	-	TGTGCCAGCAGGTTGGGAAACACCATATATTTT	CASRLGNTIYF
-	TRBV4-1	TRBJ2-2	-	TGCGCCAGCAGCCTGGATAGCGGTCGGAACACCGGGGAGCTGTTTTTT	CASSLDSGRNTGELFF
few	TRBV29-1	TRBJ1-4	-	TGCAGCGTTGAAGAGGGGACCTCAAGGGGGGGTATTGAAAAACTGTTTTTT	CSVEEGTSRGGIEKLFF
many	TRBV4-2	TRBJ2-2	-	TGTGCCAGCAGCCAAGAGGGGGGGGACACCACCACCGGGGAGCTGTTTTTT	CASSQEGGDTTTGELFF
-	TRBV5-1	TRBJ2-3	-	TGCGCCAGCAGCTTAGGCCGGGACGTAGATACGCAGTATTTT	CASSLGRDVDTQYF
many	TRBV7-9	TRBJ2-1	-	TGTGCCAGCAGCTTTGGTGTCGGGAATGAGCAGTTCTTC	CASSFGVGNEQFF
-	TRBV2	TRBJ1-5	-	TGTGCCAGCAGGCCCGGGTTTACTCAGCCCCAGCATTTT	CASRPGFTQPQHF
many	TRBV18	TRBJ2-7	-	TGTGCCAGCTCACCGCCCGGAGTAGGAAGGGGGGAGCAGTACTTC	CASSPPGVGRGEQYF
-	TRBV19	TRBJ1-1	TRBD1	TGTGCCAGTACCCGGACAGGGTCTGAAGCTTTCTTT	CASTRTGSEAFF
few	TRBV12-3/TRBV12-4	TRBJ1-5	-	TGTGCCAGCAGCTGGACGGCCGATAGCAATCAGCCCCAGCATTTT	CASSWTADSNQPQHF
many	TRBV9	TRBJ1-5	TRBD1	TGTGCCAGCAGCGTCGACAGGGGAAGGTCGCCCCAGCATTTT	CASSVDRGRSPQHF
many	TRBV5-1	TRBJ1-1	-	TGCGCCAGCAGCTCCTCCCCGGGGAACACTGAAGCTTTCTTT	CASSSSPGNTEAFF
few	TRBV12-3/TRBV12-4	TRBJ2-7	TRBD2	TGTGCCAGCAGAATAAGCGGGAGGACCTACGAGCAGTACTTC	CASRISGRTYEQYF
many	TRBV25-1	TRBJ2-1	-	TGTGCCAGCAGTTTCCCCTTAGGCGATGAGCAGTTCTTC	CASSFPLGDEQFF
medium-sized	TRBV29-1	TRBJ2-1	-	TGCAGCGCCGGGACACCCTACAATGAGCAGTTCTTC	CSAGTPYNEQFF